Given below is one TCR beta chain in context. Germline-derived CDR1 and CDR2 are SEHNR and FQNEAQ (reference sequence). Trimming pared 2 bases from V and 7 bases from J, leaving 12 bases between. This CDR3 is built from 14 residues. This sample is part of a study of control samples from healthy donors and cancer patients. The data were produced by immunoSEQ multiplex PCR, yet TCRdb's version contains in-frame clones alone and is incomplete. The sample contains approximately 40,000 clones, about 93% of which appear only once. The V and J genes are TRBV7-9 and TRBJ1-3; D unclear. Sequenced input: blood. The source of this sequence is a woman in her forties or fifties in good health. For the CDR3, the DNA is TGTGCCAGCAGCTTAAAGGGTTTAAGGAACACCATATATTTT. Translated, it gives CASSLKGLRNTIYF.